Presented here are 16 T cell receptor beta chains from one specimen sequenced in a study of regulatory T cells in long-lasting Graves disease. TCR beta libraries were built with iRepertoire HTBI primers and Arm-PCR of CDR3 regions. Each CDR3 protein gets one entry after TCRdb re-called the multiplex PCR reads with MiXCR. The sample lists 680,000 or so distinct CDR3 sequences; less than 20% were seen once. This sample's time point: newly diagnosed GD, antithyroid drugs for less than 3 months. From RNA extracted from PBMCs, the TCR library was made. A further study also used this sample, focusing on T cells in Graves' hyperthyroidism and ophthalmopathy.

Here the sequenced sample was peripheral blood mononuclear cells (PBMCs), taken at new diagnosis, from a patient treated with antithyroid drugs. The receptors were gathered from a woman aged 25 to 39 with Graves disease.

The V and J genes are TRBV19 and TRBJ2-5; tentatively, D is TRBD1 (6 bases). Germline CDR1 LNHDA, CDR2 SQIVND (reference sequence). The V end was cut by 5 bases, the J end by 2 bases, with 15 bases between. There are 15 residues in the CDR3. CDR3 DNA sequence: TGTGCCAGTAGTCGAATCAGGGGCTTTCAAGAGACCCAGTACTTC. Amino acid sequence: CASSRIRGFQETQYF.

The rearrangement joins TRBV7-9 to TRBJ2-2; either TRBD1 or TRBD2 may supply D (6 bases each). Germline V gene sequence: CDR1 SEHNR, CDR2 FQNEAQ (reference sequence). V was shortened by 6 bases and J by 4 bases, with 9 bases between the two germline ends. The CDR3 consists of 13 residues. For the CDR3, the DNA is TGTGCCAGCAGACAGGGAGGCACCGGGGAGCTGTTTTTT. This encodes CASRQGGTGELFF.

The chain carries TRBV5-1 and TRBJ2-5; no clear D. This CDR3 spans 14 amino acids. Germline CDR1 is SGHRS and CDR2 is YFSETQ. The germline V and J ends were trimmed by 2 bases and 2 bases, with 10 bases remaining between them. CDR3 amino acids: CASSFLRQQETQYF. In nucleotides, the CDR3 is TGCGCCAGCAGCTTCCTCAGACAACAAGAGACCCAGTACTTC. The complete variable domain, with remaining parts taken from reference TRBV5-1 and TRBJ2-5, reads KAGVTQTPRYLIKTRGQQVTLSCSPISGHRSVSWYQQTPGQGLQFLFEYFSETQRNKGNFPGRFSGRQFSNSRSEMNVSTLELGDSALYLCASSFLRQQETQYFGPGTRLLVL.

As for this clonotype: With a much larger clone just one base away, this may be a read error. This chain connects TRBV29-1 to TRBJ1-1; D is unresolved. CDR3 length equals 10 residues. Germline values: CDR1 SQVTM, CDR2 ANQGSEA. In DNA form, the CDR3 reads TGCAGCGTTGAAGTCGGGGTAGCTTCCTTT. Its translation: CSVEVGVASF.

This clonotype was detected many times. CDR3: CASRAGTLFGNEQFF. DNA for the CDR3: TGTGCCAGCAGAGCCGGGACATTATTCGGGAATGAGCAGTTCTTC. The chain couples TRBV6-2 or TRBV6-3 to TRBJ2-1; D is perhaps TRBD1 (6 bases). The V end lost 6 bases, the J end lost 7 bases, and 19 bases lay between the germline ends. This CDR3 region has 15 residues. Germline V gene lookup returns CDR1 MNHEY and CDR2 SVGEGT.

The chain uses TRBV5-1 and TRBJ2-1, with no clear D. Germline CDR1 is SGHRS and CDR2 is YFSETQ. Trimming shortened V by 3 bases and J by 6 bases, and 22 bases separated the two germline ends. This CDR3 comprises 17 residues. The CDR3 sequence: CASSSEWQVSGLNEQFF. The CDR3, as DNA: TGCGCCAGCAGCTCTGAATGGCAGGTATCGGGTCTCAATGAGCAGTTCTTC.

This clonotype was seen more than once but under ten times. V and J are TRBV2 and TRBJ1-6; D unclear. This CDR3 is 13 amino acids long. CDR1 SNHLY and CDR2 FYNNEI come from the germline V gene. The V end lost 4 bases, the J end lost 4 bases, and 5 bases lay between the germline ends. This CDR3 is CASSARYNSPLHF. For the CDR3, the DNA is TGTGCCAGCAGTGCGAGGTATAATTCACCCCTCCACTTT.

This clonotype was recorded at least ten times. This sequence joins TRBV6-1 and TRBJ2-7; D is possibly TRBD1 (6 bases). The ends were cut back, 3 bases at V and 3 bases at J, with 15 bases in the middle. Germline V gene lookup returns CDR1 MNHNS and CDR2 SASEGT. This CDR3 contains 15 residues. The CDR3: CASSDQTGTSYEQYF. CDR3 nucleotide sequence: TGTGCCAGCAGTGACCAAACCGGGACAAGCTACGAGCAGTACTTC.

The genes are TRBV18 and TRBJ2-7; the D is unclear. The V gene's germline CDR1 is KGHSH and CDR2 LQKENI. CDR3 size: 14 residues. Deletions cut 0 bases from V and 6 bases from J, with 12 bases between. CDR3 sequence: CASSPPLIGAEQYF. CDR3 bases: TGTGCCAGCTCACCACCCTTAATAGGTGCCGAGCAGTACTTC.

This clonotype was counted between two and nine times. The rearrangement uses TRBV20-1 and TRBJ2-3, with D uncertain. Looked up from germline, CDR1 is DFQATT and CDR2 is SNEGSKA (reference sequence). The V end was cut by 2 bases, the J end by 4 bases, with 10 bases between. The CDR3 spans 13 residues. CDR3 DNA: TGCAGTGCTAGAAACCCCCTAGCAGATACGCAGTATTTT. The encoded protein is CSARNPLADTQYF.

This sequence joins TRBV3-1 and TRBJ1-1; D call uncertain. The CDR3 length is 13 residues. Trimming pared 4 bases from V and 6 bases from J, leaving 12 bases between. Germline-derived CDR1 and CDR2 are LGHDT and YNNKEL (reference sequence). CDR3 bases: TGTGCCAGCAGCCGAGGCTTATCATCTGAAGCTTTCTTT. Translating it yields CASSRGLSSEAFF.

The chain is built from TRBV5-6 and TRBJ2-4; no definite D call. V lost 6 bases, J lost 6 bases, and 13 bases lay in between. CDR1 is SGHDT and CDR2 is YYEEEE in the germline V gene. The CDR3 extends over 13 amino acids. CDR3 protein: CASTSVGTNIQYF. The CDR3 DNA reads as TGTGCCAGCACCTCCGTCGGTACAAACATTCAGTACTTC.

This clonotype was seen a handful of times. The chain joins TRBV7-3 to TRBJ2-2; D ambiguous. V gave up 5 bases and J gave up 0 bases, with 10 bases separating them. The CDR3 runs to 15 residues. CDR1 and CDR2 (germline): SGHTA, FQGTGA. CDR3 nucleotide sequence: TGTGCCAGCAGCAACGGACCGTCGAACACCGGGGAGCTGTTTTTT. Translating gives CASSNGPSNTGELFF.

This clonotype came up once. The V gene is TRBV6-1, the J gene TRBJ1-1; D is perhaps TRBD1 (5 bases). The CDR3 runs 12 residues. V was clipped by 5 bases and J by 10 bases, with 14 bases between them. Germline V gene data show CDR1 as MNHNS and CDR2 as SASEGT. In DNA, the CDR3 is TGTGCCAGCAGTCGGTGGGGGAGGTCAGCTTTCTTT. It yields the protein CASSRWGRSAFF.

The sample holds many counts of this clonotype. The chain has TRBV12-3 or TRBV12-4 and TRBJ1-2; D call uncertain. The length of the CDR3 is 12 residues. V lost 6 bases and J 0 bases, leaving 5 bases between the germline ends. For the CDR3, the DNA is TGTGCCAGCAGGATGGCTAACTATGGCTACACCTTC. It is translated as CASRMANYGYTF.

Concerning this clonotype: With a much larger clone just one base away, this may be a read error. The gene calls are TRBV7-3 and TRBJ2-5; TRBD2 might be the D (5 bases). CDR3 length equals 14 residues. Germline-derived CDR1 and CDR2 are SGHTA and FQGTGA. V was shortened by 4 bases and J by 1 base, with 10 bases between the two germline ends. CDR3 sequence reads: CASSSSGSQETQYF. The CDR3 DNA follows: TGTGCCAGCAGCTCTTCTGGGAGCCAAGAGACCCAGTACTTC.